Listed here are 15 T cell receptor beta chains from one sample, sequenced in a study of CD8 T cells in ankylosing spondylitis. Study findings and constraints: What seemed typical of ankylosing spondylitis blood was a TCR beta motif built from 8 or 9 highly homologous variants.

These receptors have no identified antigens. Each CDR3 protein is one row after TCRdb ran MiXCR on the 5' RACE reads. The table has some 800,000 distinct CDR3 sequences, roughly 10% seen once; the top ten hold approximately 0.51%. Material for sequencing was blood, either unsorted or a sorted T cell fraction (not recorded which). These receptors were collected from a male donor with ankylosing spondylitis.

CDR3 nucleotide sequence: TGTGCCAGCAGCCAGGTTCGGACTTACAATGAGCAGTTCTTC. Amino acids: CASSQVRTYNEQFF. This rearrangement joins TRBV3-1 to TRBJ2-1, with D maybe TRBD2 (5 bases). Trimming removed 3 bases from V and 4 bases from J, with 10 bases in between. Per the germline V gene, CDR1 is LGHDT and CDR2 is YNNKEL (reference sequence). The CDR3 is 14 residues long.

The chain couples TRBV6-1 to TRBJ1-2, with 7 bases matching TRBD1. CDR3 size: 16 residues. The germline V gene has CDR1 MNHNS and CDR2 SASEGT. J was trimmed by 2 bases and V by 5 bases; bases with no gene match: 11. The CDR3 DNA follows: TGTGCCAGCAGTCAAAAGAAGGGGACAGTAAACTATGGCTACACCTTC. It is translated as CASSQKKGTVNYGYTF.

This clonotype turned up a few times. The chain recombines TRBV10-3 with TRBJ2-2, with a possible D match to TRBD2 (5 bases). Trimming took 6 bases from V and 3 from J, leaving 8 bases between them. The CDR3 covers 13 residues. In germline, CDR1 is ENHRY, CDR2 SYGVKD. For the CDR3, the DNA is TGTGCCATCAGGGAGGTCCACACCGGGGAGCTGTTTTTT. Protein: CAIREVHTGELFF.

This clonotype was counted ten times or more. At one of its ends the junction is not consistent with the germline gene, which may arise from a read error. The rearrangement links TRBV5-1 to TRBJ2-1; weak D call: TRBD1 (5 bases). This CDR3 has 13 amino acids. Per germline, CDR1 SGHRS and CDR2 YFSETQ. The CDR3 nucleotides are TGTGCCAGCAGTCTCGACAGATACAATGAGCAGTTCTTC. It specifies CASSLDRYNEQFF.

This clonotype has only a few counts. The junction departs from the called germline gene at one end, perhaps through a read error. The chain carries TRBV3-1 and TRBJ1-1; D gene unclear. The germline gives CDR1 LGHDT, CDR2 YNNKEL (reference sequence). CDR3 length: 11 residues. The CDR3 DNA reads as TGTGCCTGCAGACTCGGCACTGAAGCTTTCTTT. Its protein is CACRLGTEAFF.

This clonotype appeared a few times. This chain connects TRBV6-1 to TRBJ2-1; no clear D gene. Trimming cost V 10 bases and J 2 bases, with 12 bases left between them. Looked up from germline, CDR1 is MNHNS and CDR2 is SASEGT. This CDR3 has 13 residues. CDR3 in DNA: TGTGCCATCGGAAGGGAAACCTACAATGAGCAGTTCTTC. Translation gives CAIGRETYNEQFF.

The rearrangement links TRBV20-1 to TRBJ2-1; the match to TRBD1 covers 9 bases. Germline loops: CDR1 DFQATT, CDR2 SNEGSKA (reference sequence). The trim removed 3 bases at V and 2 bases at J, leaving 14 bases unmatched. There are 18 residues in the CDR3. The chain's CDR3 is CSARRSGKGDRAYNEQFF. The CDR3 DNA follows: TGCAGTGCTAGGAGGTCGGGTAAGGGGGACAGGGCCTACAATGAGCAGTTCTTC.

This clonotype was seen ten or more times. V and J are TRBV20-1 and TRBJ2-5, with D maybe TRBD2 (6 bases). V shed 5 bases and J shed 5 bases, with 15 bases lying between them. The CDR3 loop spans 13 amino acids. Germline V gene data show CDR1 as DFQATT and CDR2 as SNEGSKA (reference sequence). CDR3 protein: CSAPLASGETQYF. The CDR3 DNA is TGCAGTGCTCCTCTAGCGTCTGGGGAGACCCAGTACTTC.

This clonotype has a count of ten or more. V is TRBV7-9 and J is TRBJ1-1; maybe TRBD1 (6 bases). V lost 5 bases and J lost 3, with 7 bases in between. CDR1 and CDR2 (germline): SEHNR, FQNEAQ (reference sequence). CDR3 size: 12 residues. CDR3 sequence: CASSTGHTEAFF. Here the CDR3 DNA reads TGTGCCAGCAGCACAGGGCACACTGAAGCTTTCTTT.

This clonotype was recorded at least ten times. The chain combines TRBV28 with TRBJ2-7, with D perhaps TRBD2 (6 bases). The CDR3 runs 14 residues. Germline V gene lookup returns CDR1 MDHEN and CDR2 SYDVKM. The germline V and J ends were trimmed by 2 bases and 2 bases, with 10 bases remaining between them. As DNA, the CDR3 is TGTGCCAGCAGTTTAGAGACGGGAGCCTACGAGCAGTACTTC. It specifies CASSLETGAYEQYF.

V usage is TRBV4-3 and J usage is TRBJ2-7; TRBD2 matches 7 bases. The CDR3 is 16 amino acids. Germline V gene sequence: CDR1 LGHNA, CDR2 YSLEER. V shed 4 bases and J 1 base; nucleotides not matched to a gene: 10. The CDR3 DNA reads TGCGCCAGCAGCCGGGGCGGGACTACCGCATCCTACGAGCAGTACTTC. Translated, it gives CASSRGGTTASYEQYF.

This clonotype has only a few counts. A read error may be the cause here, since a much bigger clone is one base away. The V and J genes are TRBV20-1 and TRBJ1-1, with D maybe TRBD1 (5 bases). In germline, CDR1 is DFQATT, CDR2 SNEGSKA (reference sequence). With 0 bases removed from V and 0 bases from J, the gap between germline ends came to 8 bases. The CDR3 has 14 amino acids. As DNA, the CDR3 is TGCAGTGCTAGAGATAGACAGCTGAACACTGAAGCTTTCTTT. Its translation is CSARDRQLNTEAFF.

This clonotype was picked up a small number of times. This chain joins TRBV7-2 and TRBJ2-7; TRBD1 is a possible D gene (5 bases). Per the germline V gene, CDR1 is SGHTA and CDR2 is FQGNSA. Trimming removed 5 bases at V and 2 bases at J, with 16 bases between. The CDR3 totals 15 residues. The CDR3 here is CASSQYQGVPYEQYF. In DNA form, the CDR3 reads TGTGCCAGCAGCCAGTATCAAGGGGTCCCCTACGAGCAGTACTTC.

The rearrangement uses TRBV6-1 and TRBJ2-7, with 13 bases that match TRBD2. Germline CDR1 and CDR2: MNHNS and SASEGT. The CDR3 runs 14 residues. V lost 8 bases, J lost 3 bases, and 4 bases stayed unmatched. This CDR3 is CASQRTSGSYEQYF. DNA of the CDR3: TGTGCCAGCCAGAGGACTAGCGGGAGCTACGAGCAGTACTTC.

The chain links TRBV20-1 to TRBJ1-4; 7 bases fit TRBD1. Looked up from germline, CDR1 is DFQATT and CDR2 is SNEGSKA (reference sequence). CDR3 length equals 13 residues. Trimming removed 3 bases from V and 5 bases from J; junction bases left unmatched: 3. The CDR3 region has the DNA TGCAGTGCTAGCGGCAGGGGGAATGAAAAACTGTTTTTT. This encodes CSASGRGNEKLFF.